Listed here is a single T cell receptor (beta chain). Its antigen is unidentified. V gave up 3 bases and J gave up 5 bases, with 14 bases separating them. This CDR3 spans 16 amino acids. Germline V CDR1 and CDR2: LGHDT, YNNKEL (reference sequence). These data belong to a study of T-cell reconstitution after alpha-beta-depleted transplantation in children. Unique molecular identifiers were incorporated when the TCRbeta library was constructed. TCRdb ran MiXCR on the PCR reads and lists one entry per CDR3 protein. This table holds a few hundred thousand distinct CDR3 sequences, over 20% found once. Whole-study findings and limits: Where alpha-beta T cells came from about two months after transplant was reportedly several hundred expanded graft clones. At day 60, the high TCRbeta diversity found in some patients originated from recipient T cells and thymic progenitors that had survived.

The TCR originated in a boy less than two years old with Wiskott-Aldrich syndrome, due to receive a stem cell transplant. The J gene is TRBJ1-6, the V gene TRBV3-1; D remains ambiguous. Specimen: PBMCs, collected before TCRalphabeta/CD19-depleted stem cell transplant. CDR3 region: CASSQFSGLNNSPLHF. The CDR3 coding sequence is TGTGCCAGCAGCCAGTTTTCGGGTCTGAATAATTCACCCCTCCACTTT.